A single sample gave rise to the 25 T cell receptor beta chains below, sequenced in a study of T-cell reconstitution after alpha-beta-depleted transplantation in children. Using unique molecular identifiers, the investigators prepared the TCRbeta library. TCRdb analysed the PCR reads with MiXCR anew, one entry per CDR3 protein. The data show under 750,000 distinct CDR3 sequences, about 21% seen once. This specimen was PBMCs, mostly from graft donor cells, taken 360 days after TCRalphabeta/CD19-depleted stem cell transplant. The receptor source for this set is a boy under two years old who had a stem cell transplant for acute myeloid leukemia, so the T cells may come from the graft donor.

This clonotype was seen at least ten times. The rearrangement links TRBV15 to TRBJ2-1, with 8 bases aligning to TRBD1. Germline CDR1 is LNHNV and CDR2 is YYDKDF (reference sequence). This CDR3 comprises 17 residues. V dropped 1 base and J dropped 5; count of bases not matched to a gene: 10. The CDR3 reads CATSRVPRDRHHNEQFF. CDR3 DNA sequence: TGTGCCACCAGCAGAGTTCCCCGGGACAGGCACCACAATGAGCAGTTCTTC.

In DNA form, the CDR3 reads TGTGCCATCAGCCAATTGGGGGGGAATAATTCACCCCTCCACTTT. Its translation is CAISQLGGNNSPLHF. The chain uses TRBV10-3 and TRBJ1-6; possible D gene TRBD1, 5 bases. The CDR3 loop spans 15 amino acids. Trimming stripped 6 bases from V and 5 bases from J, with 14 bases between. CDR1 ENHRY and CDR2 SYGVKD come from the germline V gene.

This clonotype turned up a few times. The chain has TRBV5-5 and TRBJ2-5, with no clear D. This CDR3 has 14 residues. The V and J ends lost 0 bases and 5 bases respectively, with 11 bases between them. CDR1 and CDR2 (germline): SGHKS, YYEKEE (reference sequence). The CDR3 DNA reads TGTGCCAGCAGCTTGGGACTCCTCTTTGAGACCCAGTACTTC. Translating it yields CASSLGLLFETQYF. Supplemented by reference TRBV5-5 and TRBJ2-5, the full variable domain reads DAGVTQSPTHLIKTRGQQVTLRCSPISGHKSVSWYQQVLGQGPQFIFQYYEKEERGRGNFPDRFSARQFPNYSSELNVNALLLGDSALYLCASSLGLLFETQYFGPGTRLLVL.

This clonotype was detected only a few times. This rearrangement joins TRBV4-3 to TRBJ2-1; 10 positions match TRBD2. Germline CDR1 LGHNA, CDR2 YSLEER. The J segment lost 1 base and the V segment lost 0 bases, leaving 9 bases of the junction unmatched. This CDR3 has 19 amino acids. The CDR3 loop is CASSQELAGAMESYNEQFF. In DNA form, the CDR3 reads TGCGCCAGCAGCCAAGAGCTAGCGGGGGCAATGGAGTCCTACAATGAGCAGTTCTTC.

A few counts support this clonotype. The V and J genes are TRBV12-3 or TRBV12-4 and TRBJ2-5; 7 bases map to TRBD1. The CDR3 has 15 amino acids. Trimming removed 4 bases from V and 4 bases from J; junction bases left unmatched: 9. The CDR3 loop is CASSSSDRQGETQYF. For the CDR3, the DNA is TGTGCCAGCAGTTCCTCGGACAGACAGGGAGAGACCCAGTACTTC.

This clonotype was picked up many times. This chain uses TRBV29-1 with TRBJ1-2; a weak D match, TRBD1 (6 bases). The CDR3 has 12 amino acids. The V end was cut by 8 bases, the J end by 3 bases, with 13 bases between. Germline CDR1 reads SQVTM; CDR2 reads ANQGSEA. CDR3 region: CSSRDIHYGYTF. The CDR3 DNA is TGCAGCTCCCGGGACATACACTATGGCTACACCTTC.

The CDR3 loop reads CASSLGSYYEQYV. The CDR3 nucleotides read TGTGCCAGCAGTTTAGGGTCCTACTACGAGCAGTACGTC. The V call is TRBV28, the J call TRBJ2-7; D not certain. Trimming left V 2 bases short and J 3 bases short, with 8 bases between. This CDR3 has 13 amino acids. Germline assignment: CDR1 MDHEN and CDR2 SYDVKM.

J is TRBJ2-2 and V is TRBV28; D is undetermined. CDR1 MDHEN and CDR2 SYDVKM come from the germline V gene. Trimming took 8 bases from V and 5 from J, leaving 12 bases between them. The CDR3 consists of 13 residues. The CDR3 region is CASLDTQTGELFF. Written as DNA, the CDR3 is TGTGCCAGCCTCGACACCCAGACCGGGGAGCTGTTTTTT.

The chain combines TRBV6-5 with TRBJ2-2, with D possibly being TRBD1 (6 bases). CDR1 is MNHEY, CDR2 SVGAGI, per germline. Trimming removed 6 bases from V and 7 bases from J, with 12 bases in between. The length of the CDR3 is 13 residues. The CDR3 loop is CASSRRGLGELFF. DNA for the CDR3: TGTGCCAGCAGCCGCAGGGGTCTCGGGGAGCTGTTTTTT.

This clonotype has only a few counts. This chain links TRBV12-3 or TRBV12-4 with TRBJ1-3; D is ambiguous. Trimming left V 5 bases short and J 4 bases short, with 12 bases between. The CDR3 runs 14 residues. The chain's CDR3 is CASSPRTRGNTIYF. CDR3 nucleotide sequence: TGTGCCAGCAGTCCTCGGACGAGGGGAAACACCATATATTTT.

The rearrangement uses TRBV6-5 and TRBJ2-5; D call uncertain. The CDR3 runs to 14 residues. CDR1 and CDR2 from the germline V gene are MNHEY and SVGAGI. V gave up 3 bases and J gave up 5 bases, with 13 bases separating them. CDR3 sequence: CASSYVSSGETQYF. CDR3 in DNA: TGTGCCAGCAGTTATGTTAGTTCCGGTGAGACCCAGTACTTC.

This clonotype has a count of ten or more. The chain carries TRBV20-1 and TRBJ2-5; 13 bases match TRBD2. The CDR3 sequence is 14 residues long. The V gene end was trimmed by 5 bases and the J gene end by 7 bases; junction bases not matched to a gene: 7. Germline V gene data show CDR1 as DFQATT and CDR2 as SNEGSKA (reference sequence). CDR3 region: CSAELAGGPGTQYF. The CDR3 DNA follows: TGCAGTGCTGAACTAGCGGGGGGGCCAGGGACCCAGTACTTC.

This clonotype has at least ten counts. The chain uses TRBV15 and TRBJ2-7, with 8 bases matching TRBD1. The ends lost 3 bases at V and 3 bases at J; junction bases unmatched: 4. Per the germline V gene, CDR1 is LNHNV and CDR2 is YYDKDF (reference sequence). The CDR3 covers 14 residues. This CDR3 is CATSRMGQVYEQYF. The CDR3 bases are TGTGCCACCAGCAGGATGGGACAGGTCTACGAGCAGTACTTC.

This clonotype was seen at least ten times. V gene TRBV12-3 or TRBV12-4 combines with J gene TRBJ1-2; D unclear. Trimming took 6 bases from V and 3 from J, leaving 8 bases between them. CDR3 length equals 12 residues. CDR3 coding DNA: TGTGCCAGCAGCACGAACCACTATGGCTACACCTTC. It is translated as CASSTNHYGYTF.

This clonotype showed up just a few times. One base away lies a much larger clone, so this may be a sequencing read error. The chain uses TRBV11-2 and TRBJ2-3; 8 nucleotides align to TRBD2. V dropped 4 bases and J dropped 2; count of bases not matched to a gene: 2. The CDR3 contains 14 residues. Germline CDR1 reads SGHAT; CDR2 reads FQNNGV. The CDR3 region has the DNA TGTGCCAGCAGCTCGGGGGGGGACACAGATACGCAGTATTTT. Translating gives CASSSGGDTDTQYF.

The rearrangement uses TRBV4-3 and TRBJ2-4; TRBD2 aligns across 9 bases. Germline trimming cut 1 base from V and 7 bases from J; bases unmatched to any gene: 8. CDR3 length equals 16 residues. Germline lookup yields CDR1 LGHNA and CDR2 YSLEER. CDR3 residues: CASSQVPSGVKNIQYF. The CDR3 DNA is TGCGCCAGCAGCCAAGTGCCTAGCGGGGTAAAGAACATTCAGTACTTC.

CDR3 protein: CASTMGGRDSPLHF. CDR3 DNA: TGTGCCAGCACGATGGGGGGGCGGGATTCACCCCTCCACTTT. This chain links TRBV13 with TRBJ1-6, with D tentatively TRBD1 (6 bases). V was trimmed by 7 bases and J by 8 bases, leaving 15 bases between them. CDR1 PRHDT and CDR2 FYEKMQ come from the germline V gene (reference sequence). The CDR3 has 14 residues.

This chain connects TRBV24-1 to TRBJ2-7; perhaps TRBD2 as D (5 bases). Germline assignment: CDR1 KGHDR and CDR2 SFDVKD. V lost 4 bases to trimming and J lost 0 bases, with 9 bases between them. This CDR3 region has 14 residues. CDR3 loop: CATSDRRGSYEQYV. The CDR3 DNA follows: TGTGCCACCAGTGACCGCCGGGGCTCCTACGAGCAGTACGTC.

This clonotype was counted at least ten times. V and J are TRBV29-1 and TRBJ2-3; 7 bases are shared with TRBD2. The CDR3 runs 14 residues. CDR1 and CDR2 from the germline V gene are SQVTM and ANQGSEA. Trimming took 3 bases from V and 3 from J; bases not matched to a gene: 6. The CDR3 sequence: CSVDPGGRTDTQYF. CDR3 bases: TGCAGCGTTGACCCGGGGGGTCGGACAGATACGCAGTATTTT.

This clonotype was counted between two and nine times. The chain carries TRBV24-1 and TRBJ2-6; D is undetermined. This CDR3 is 13 amino acids long. The germline CDR1 and CDR2 sequences are KGHDR and SFDVKD. With 7 bases removed from V and 0 bases from J, the gap between germline ends came to 3 bases. CDR3 sequence: CATRASGANVLTF. CDR3 in DNA: TGTGCCACCAGGGCCTCTGGGGCCAACGTCCTGACTTTC.

This clonotype occurred a few times. The chain couples TRBV20-1 to TRBJ2-1; D is ambiguous. The V gene's germline CDR1 is DFQATT and CDR2 SNEGSKA (reference sequence). CDR3 length equals 15 residues. Trimming took 1 base from V and 6 from J, leaving 16 bases between them. This CDR3 reads CSARVRQAAFNEQFF. In DNA form, the CDR3 reads TGCAGTGCTAGAGTCCGTCAGGCGGCCTTCAATGAGCAGTTCTTC.

V is TRBV5-4 and J is TRBJ2-7; weak D call: TRBD2 (6 bases). The CDR3 runs 15 residues. Germline values: CDR1 SGHNT, CDR2 YYREEE (reference sequence). The V end lost 0 bases, the J end lost 5 bases, and 15 bases lay between the germline ends. The CDR3 DNA reads TGTGCCAGCAGCTTGGGAGAACCAGGAGGGCACGAGCAGTACGTC. It codes for CASSLGEPGGHEQYV.

CDR3 residues: CSASRQDNEQFF. The CDR3 region has the DNA TGCAGTGCTAGTAGACAGGACAATGAGCAGTTCTTC. This chain joins TRBV20-1 and TRBJ2-1; a possible D gene is TRBD1 (6 bases). The CDR3 consists of 12 residues. The V end was cut by 3 bases, the J end by 5 bases, with 8 bases between. The germline V gene has CDR1 DFQATT and CDR2 SNEGSKA (reference sequence).

Only a few counts were recorded for this clonotype. The V and J genes are TRBV6-1 and TRBJ1-4; TRBD1 matches at 7 bases. The CDR3 covers 14 residues. V shed 6 bases and J 5 bases; nucleotides not matched to a gene: 6. CDR1 and CDR2 from the germline V gene are MNHNS and SASEGT. The CDR3 loop reads CASRAPGGNEKLFF. Here the CDR3 DNA reads TGTGCCAGCAGAGCGCCAGGGGGAAATGAAAAACTGTTTTTT.

This chain connects TRBV6-1 to TRBJ2-3; D not certain. V was trimmed by 5 bases and J by 0 bases, leaving 18 bases between them. CDR1 MNHNS and CDR2 SASEGT come from the germline V gene. CDR3 size: 17 residues. The DNA of the CDR3 is TGTGCCAGCAGTACCGGCTCATGGGTCCGGAGCACAGATACGCAGTATTTT. As protein: CASSTGSWVRSTDTQYF.